This T cell receptor beta chain emerged from a study of blood T cell repertoires in COVID-19 (dated by TCRdb to 2020 to 2022). Context from the whole study: Samples from collaborators originated in the United States, Italy and Spain and spanned both the acute and convalescent phases of COVID-19. Sample metadata almost always included a de-identified subject ID, COVID-19 status, age in years and sex. HLA class I and class II types, where available, came from metadata supplied by the sample provider rather than from assay-based typing. The dataset comprised deeply sampled blood TCRbeta repertoires from subjects exposed to, actively infected with, or recovered from COVID-19. The repertoires were released in a freely available public database intended as a resource for research on the immune response to SARS-CoV-2. The prospective study material was composed of cDNA or gDNA derived from T cells, B-cell-depleted T cells, or PBMCs. The samples were drawn from two sources: the first 160 participants of the ongoing ImmuneRACE study, and 1,000 to 1,500 subjects contributed by 6 global collaborators. Points the paper makes about the study in general: The amount of clinical and demographic metadata varied by source and participant and was provided uncurated.

The immunoSEQ Assay, a bias-controlled multiplex PCR, was used to amplify TCRbeta CDR3 regions from genomic DNA. The study's processing was this. Nucleated cell counts per sample were estimated from amplification of reference gene primers within the assay. To quantify the absolute abundance of each unique TCRbeta CDR3 rearrangement, sequence reads were collapsed and filtered. For each sample, productive Simpson clonality was calculated as the square root of Simpson's diversity index over productive rearrangements. In its TCRdb copy, this immuneACCESS table keeps in-frame sequences only and misses some clones. Where compared with another copy, unresolved V genes explain less than half of these, and the others have no known cause. The V and J calls and clone size are taken from that table; D and trimming were inferred from the DNA. For this sample there are roughly 86,000 clones; approximately 83% appear just once. The leading ten clones occupy approximately 6.5% of the sample.

Collaborating institutions collected whole blood in K2EDTA tubes following their own protocols. For TCRbeta analysis, collaborator samples were shipped as frozen whole blood, as isolated PBMCs, or as DNA extracted from either sample type. Sequences SQVTM (CDR1) and ANQGSEA (CDR2) are obtained from the germline V gene. V is clipped by 4 bases and J by 4 bases, and the sequence between their germline boundaries is 10 bases long. Counted from cysteine to phenylalanine, this CDR3 has 12 amino acids. The kept DNA is CDR3 alone, 36 bases in frame from the first base. With respect to this clone: Its target antigen remains unknown. One base away there is no much larger clone; base qualities are not given.

The V and J segments used are TRBV29-1 and TRBJ1-2, with the D segment identity uncertain. The sequence was collected from a man in his fifties or sixties with acute or convalescent COVID-19. Sequencing was carried out using peripheral blood. Here is the DNA: TGCAGCGTTGTGGAGGGTAGCTATGGCTACACCTTC. Translated, this gives CSVVEGSYGYTF.